These 11 T cell receptor beta chains were sequenced from one sample in a study of blood T cell repertoires in COVID-19. Method: immunoSEQ multiplex PCR; TCRdb's copy keeps in-frame clones and lacks some. The table has about 330,000 clones, around 89% seen once. The sequencing input was peripheral blood. Receptor source: a woman between 45 and 65 years old with active or convalescent COVID-19.

In nucleotides, the CDR3 is TGTGCCAGTAGTATCGGGACAGGGGGCAAAGAGACCCAGTACTTC. The encoded protein is CASSIGTGGKETQYF. The rearrangement links TRBV19 to TRBJ2-5; 12 positions agree with TRBD1. This CDR3 has 15 residues. Germline-derived CDR1 and CDR2 are LNHDA and SQIVND (reference sequence). Unmatched junction bases numbered 2, after V lost 3 bases and J lost 3 bases. Together with reference TRBV19 and TRBJ2-5, the CDR3 gives the full variable domain: DGGITQSPKYLFRKEGQNVTLSCEQNLNHDAMYWYRQDPGQGLRLIYYSQIVNDFQKGDIAEGYSVSREKKESFPLTVTSAQKNPTAFYLCASSIGTGGKETQYFGPGTRLLVL.

This clone came up once. The genes are TRBV11-2 and TRBJ1-1; D possibly corresponds to TRBD1 (6 bases). The germline V gene encodes CDR1 SGHAT and CDR2 FQNNGV. This CDR3 has 20 amino acids. The V end lost 0 bases, the J end lost 2 bases, and 25 bases lay between the germline ends. In nucleotides, the CDR3 is TGTGCCAGCAGCTTAGATCAGGGGCTAAGGGTTCATGGCCACAACACTGAAGCTTTCTTT. Translation: CASSLDQGLRVHGHNTEAFF.

The chain carries TRBV19 and TRBJ2-2; 7 bases fit TRBD2. The CDR3 is 17 amino acids. In germline, CDR1 is LNHDA, CDR2 SQIVND (reference sequence). Unmatched junction bases numbered 10, after V lost 3 bases and J lost 3 bases. The CDR3 DNA reads TGTGCCAGTAGTATTTTATGGCTAGCGGACTACACCGGGGAGCTGTTTTTT. Its translation is CASSILWLADYTGELFF.

The chain uses TRBV24-1 and TRBJ1-1; D is undetermined. Germline CDR1 is KGHDR and CDR2 is SFDVKD. The CDR3 runs to 13 residues. V dropped 3 bases and J dropped 9 bases, with 13 bases sitting between them. CDR3 DNA: TGTGCCACCAGTGATGAGGTTTTTTCCCAAGCTTTCTTT. This sequence encodes CATSDEVFSQAFF.

The chain employs TRBV6-5 and TRBJ2-1; D might be TRBD2 (6 bases). Trimming pared 6 bases from V and 6 bases from J, leaving 18 bases between. Looked up from germline, CDR1 is MNHEY and CDR2 is SVGAGI. The CDR3 loop spans 15 amino acids. The CDR3 protein is CASSRGHRGGNEQFF. CDR3 nucleotide sequence: TGTGCCAGCAGCAGAGGACATCGGGGAGGCAATGAGCAGTTCTTC.

This chain joins TRBV5-5 and TRBJ1-4; D is unresolved. Germline V gene sequence: CDR1 SGHKS, CDR2 YYEKEE (reference sequence). This CDR3 spans 14 amino acids. Trimming pared 0 bases from V and 6 bases from J, leaving 9 bases between. The CDR3 loop reads CASSLAGLDEKLFF. The DNA of the CDR3 is TGTGCCAGCAGCTTGGCGGGGTTGGATGAAAAACTGTTTTTT.

The chain joins TRBV18 to TRBJ2-3, with TRBD2 as a possible D gene (5 bases). CDR1 is KGHSH, CDR2 LQKENI, per germline. The CDR3 loop spans 14 amino acids. Trimming removed 5 bases from V and 5 bases from J, with 14 bases in between. CDR3 sequence (DNA): TGTGCCAGCTCAACCAGCGGAGAGGAAGATACGCAGTATTTT. This gives the protein CASSTSGEEDTQYF.

The V call is TRBV27, the J call TRBJ2-7; TRBD2 aligns across 12 bases. The CDR3 totals 17 residues. J was trimmed by 1 base and V by 4 bases; bases with no gene match: 8. CDR1 is MNHEY, CDR2 SMNVEV, per germline (reference sequence). CDR3: CASSSRTSGTRSYEQYF. As DNA, the CDR3 is TGTGCCAGCAGTTCCCGGACTAGCGGGACACGATCCTACGAGCAGTACTTC.

This rearrangement joins TRBV7-3 to TRBJ2-7; no definite D call. CDR1 SGHTA and CDR2 FQGTGA come from the germline V gene. V lost 0 bases to trimming and J lost 3 bases, with 9 bases between them. This CDR3 is 14 amino acids long. The CDR3 DNA is TGTGCCAGCAGCTTAACGGGCGCCAACTACGAGCAGTACTTC. Residues: CASSLTGANYEQYF.

The V and J genes are TRBV2 and TRBJ1-5; D remains ambiguous. CDR1 is SNHLY and CDR2 is FYNNEI in the germline V gene. The CDR3 is made up of 13 amino acids. Between the trimmed V and J ends, which lost 1 base and 9 bases, there was a span of 10 bases. The CDR3 bases are TGTGCCAGCAGTGAAGAGTTGGGAGCGCCCCAGCATTTT. This translates into CASSEELGAPQHF.

J is TRBJ2-2 and V is TRBV27; a weak D match, TRBD1 (5 bases). The germline gives CDR1 MNHEY, CDR2 SMNVEV (reference sequence). Trimming stripped 7 bases from V and 6 bases from J, with 24 bases between. The CDR3 contains 17 residues. The CDR3 DNA reads TGTGCCAGCACCTCAAAGGTGGAGCAGGGAAGGGCCGGGGAGCTGTTTTTT. Translation gives CASTSKVEQGRAGELFF.